The T cell receptor beta chain under discussion was sequenced for a study of vaccination and CD4 T cells after COVID-19. In the study overall: The BNT162b2 or mRNA-1273 vaccine was given to participants in two doses.

Treatment in this sample: approximately nine-day PBMC culture with coronavirus spike peptide pools or control peptides (ViraFEST assay). This clonotype has a handful of counts. Its antigen is unidentified. Study outcomes and limitations: Analysis of convalescent patients found that 304 of 307 vaccine-specific clones were spike mono-reactive.

There are 15 residues in the CDR3. V shed 1 base and J 2 bases; nucleotides not matched to a gene: 4. Germline values: CDR1 SEHNR, CDR2 FQNEAQ (reference sequence). Sequenced with the Oncomine TCR Beta short-read assay was DNA taken from cultured CD4+ T cells. TCRdb fed the PCR reads into MiXCR, producing one record per CDR3 protein. The profile shows about 10,000 distinct CDR3 sequences, around a quarter of them singletons. This TCR was sampled from a human donor who received a COVID-19 vaccine. The sample was CD4+ T cells from blood, cultured in vitro, taken before SARS-CoV-2 vaccination. The rearrangement links TRBV7-9 to TRBJ1-2, with TRBD1 matching 7 bases. CDR3 DNA sequence: TGTGCCAGCAGCTTAGAGCGGGGACAGAACTATGGCTACACCTTC. Encoded protein: CASSLERGQNYGYTF.